The rows below give T cell receptor beta chains drawn from one sample of a study of shared clonotypes between healthy human individuals. TCRdb's copy holds only in-frame clones and misses some; the assay was immunoSEQ multiplex PCR. The profile shows about 490,000 clones, approximately 78% of them singletons. The sequenced material came from PBMCs. The receptors shown here come from a woman aged 40 to 50 in good health. Some clones in this sample may be carry-over from other donors' samples. Both conserved end residues are trimmed from each CDR3. Clone size is not always given. Where it is, it says once, few, many or a class for expanded clones.

cdr3_aa: ASSSSRQSSGNTIY
v_call: TRBV7-9
cdr3_length: 14
clone_size: NA
j_call: TRBJ1-3

cdr3_aa: ASSIGDRGRIEKLF
v_call: TRBV5-1
cdr3_length: 14
clone_size: many
j_call: TRBJ1-4

cdr3_aa: ASSRFNRRRT
v_call: TRBV21-1
cdr3_length: 10
clone_size: once
j_call: TRBJ1-2

cdr3_aa: ASSSLKQGVGTEAF
v_call: TRBV5-6
cdr3_length: 14
clone_size: NA
j_call: TRBJ1-1

cdr3_aa: ASSLGGAGLAGTGELF
v_call: TRBV5-6
cdr3_length: 16
clone_size: few
j_call: TRBJ2-2

cdr3_aa: ASSRTGTAYEQY
v_call: TRBV6-5
cdr3_length: 12
clone_size: NA
j_call: TRBJ2-7

cdr3_aa: AISEGSRVRTDTQY
v_call: TRBV10-3
cdr3_length: 14
clone_size: NA
j_call: TRBJ2-3

cdr3_aa: ASSLARTGEEDQPQH
v_call: TRBV11-3
cdr3_length: 15
clone_size: many
j_call: TRBJ1-5

cdr3_aa: ASSTRQGGLPFGYT
v_call: TRBV28
cdr3_length: 14
clone_size: NA
j_call: TRBJ1-2

cdr3_aa: ASSPGLGTEAF
v_call: TRBV5-1
cdr3_length: 11
clone_size: NA
j_call: TRBJ1-1

cdr3_aa: ASSLYRGDEQF
v_call: TRBV7-2
cdr3_length: 11
clone_size: NA
j_call: TRBJ2-1

cdr3_aa: ASSEGGRDTQY
v_call: TRBV10-2
cdr3_length: 11
clone_size: NA
j_call: TRBJ2-3

cdr3_aa: ASREPDWRPQH
v_call: TRBV6-1
cdr3_length: 11
clone_size: once
j_call: TRBJ1-5

cdr3_aa: ATSRDGSYGYT
v_call: TRBV15
cdr3_length: 11
clone_size: NA
j_call: TRBJ1-2

cdr3_aa: ASSIGDTSSYEQY
v_call: TRBV19
cdr3_length: 13
clone_size: NA
j_call: TRBJ2-7

cdr3_aa: ASSGGVTDTQY
v_call: TRBV5-6
cdr3_length: 11
clone_size: NA
j_call: TRBJ2-3

cdr3_aa: ASSLTPGRSVNTEAF
v_call: TRBV27
cdr3_length: 15
clone_size: once
j_call: TRBJ1-1

cdr3_aa: ASSLVTDVASYEQY
v_call: TRBV7-2
cdr3_length: 14
clone_size: NA
j_call: TRBJ2-7

cdr3_aa: ASSLDPTGPGELF
v_call: TRBV5-4
cdr3_length: 13
clone_size: NA
j_call: TRBJ2-2

cdr3_aa: ATSRVPRINTQY
v_call: TRBV15
cdr3_length: 12
clone_size: NA
j_call: TRBJ2-3

cdr3_aa: ASSEVRETQY
v_call: TRBV6-1
cdr3_length: 10
clone_size: few
j_call: TRBJ2-5

cdr3_aa: ASSATSPASHNSYEQY
v_call: TRBV6-4
cdr3_length: 16
clone_size: NA
j_call: TRBJ2-7

cdr3_aa: RALYQETQY
v_call: TRBV20-1
cdr3_length: 9
clone_size: NA
j_call: TRBJ2-5

cdr3_aa: ASSVNVLT
v_call: TRBV11-2
cdr3_length: 8
clone_size: NA
j_call: TRBJ2-6

cdr3_aa: ASRAWDRDPYEQY
v_call: TRBV2
cdr3_length: 13
clone_size: NA
j_call: TRBJ2-7

cdr3_aa: ASSITGANVLT
v_call: TRBV19
cdr3_length: 11
clone_size: NA
j_call: TRBJ2-6

cdr3_aa: ASSLSGGQPQH
v_call: TRBV28
cdr3_length: 11
clone_size: NA
j_call: TRBJ1-5

cdr3_aa: ASSRGLAATLQF
v_call: TRBV4-1
cdr3_length: 12
clone_size: NA
j_call: TRBJ2-1

cdr3_aa: ASSPGLAGRETQY
v_call: TRBV27
cdr3_length: 13
clone_size: NA
j_call: TRBJ2-5

cdr3_aa: ASKEQETQY
v_call: TRBV2
cdr3_length: 9
clone_size: NA
j_call: TRBJ2-5

cdr3_aa: ASNRDGNPPRGYT
v_call: TRBV9
cdr3_length: 13
clone_size: few
j_call: TRBJ1-2